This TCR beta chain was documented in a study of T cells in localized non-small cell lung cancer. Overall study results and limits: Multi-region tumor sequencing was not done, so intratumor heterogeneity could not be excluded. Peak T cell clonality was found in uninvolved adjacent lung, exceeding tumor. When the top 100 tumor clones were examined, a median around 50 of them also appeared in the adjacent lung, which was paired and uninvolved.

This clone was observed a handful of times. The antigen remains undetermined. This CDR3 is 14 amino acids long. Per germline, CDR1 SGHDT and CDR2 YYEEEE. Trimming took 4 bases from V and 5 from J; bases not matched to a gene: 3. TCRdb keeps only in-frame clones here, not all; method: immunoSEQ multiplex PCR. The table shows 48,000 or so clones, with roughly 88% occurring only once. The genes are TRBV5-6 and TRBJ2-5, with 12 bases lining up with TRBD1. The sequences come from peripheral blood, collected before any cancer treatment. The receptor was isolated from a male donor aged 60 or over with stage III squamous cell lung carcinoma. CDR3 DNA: TGTGCCAGCAGCGGGACAGGGGGCGAGGAGACCCAGTACTTC. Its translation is CASSGTGGEETQYF.